The rows below give T cell receptor beta chains drawn from one sample of a study of T cell repertoires in cytomegalovirus infection. A single record per CDR3 protein comes from TCRdb applying MiXCR to the reads. The sample has about 85,000 distinct CDR3 sequences, about half seen once. These receptors have no identified antigens. The material was CD8+ T cells from cultured PBMCs, obtained from culture after CMV antigen stimulation. These receptors came from a human donor in good health (CMV status not recorded). Some clones in this sample may be carry-over from other donors' samples. Each CDR3 is given with its conserved first and last residue. The D gene is left open where the match is weak. Clone size is not always given. Where it is, it says once, few, many or a class for expanded clones.

cdr3_length j_call v_call d_call clone_size cdr3_nt cdr3_aa
15 TRBJ1-5 TRBV27 TRBD1 . TGTGCCAGCAGTTTTACAGGGGCTGGCAATCAGCCCCAGCATTTT CASSFTGAGNQPQHF
13 TRBJ2-1 TRBV9 . many TGTGCCAGCAGCGTAGGTTTGGATCTTGAGCAGTTCTTC CASSVGLDLEQFF
12 TRBJ2-1 TRBV7-8 . few TGTGCCAGCAGCTTAACCGTAAATGAGCAGTTCTTC CASSLTVNEQFF
13 TRBJ2-1 TRBV7-2 TRBD1 . TGTGCCAGCAGCTCAACAGGGGGCAATGAGCAGTTCTTC CASSSTGGNEQFF
12 TRBJ1-1 TRBV6-1 . . TGTGCCAGCCGGTGGGGCGGCACTGAAGCTTTCTTT CASRWGGTEAFF
12 TRBJ2-7 TRBV28 . . TGTGCCAGCAGGGACCCCTTATACGAGCAGTACTTC CASRDPLYEQYF
13 TRBJ1-5 TRBV29-1 . . TGCAGCGTTTCAACAGGTCCCAGGGAGCCCCAGCATTTT CSVSTGPREPQHF
11 TRBJ1-3 TRBV29-1 . . TGCAGCGGGACAGAGGGAAACACCATATATTTT CSGTEGNTIYF
17 TRBJ2-3 TRBV7-2 TRBD1 many TGTGCCAGCAGCTTAATCACCGGGACAGGGCAAACGGATACGCAGTATTTT CASSLITGTGQTDTQYF
16 TRBJ2-7 TRBV7-9 . . TGTGCCAGCAGCCAAGGACGGAGGGAGCCCTCCTACGAGCAGTACTTC CASSQGRREPSYEQYF
15 TRBJ2-3 TRBV27 TRBD1 few TGTGCCAGCAGTTATCGGGACAGGGTAACAGATACGCAGTATTTT CASSYRDRVTDTQYF
15 TRBJ1-6 TRBV13 TRBD1 . TGTGCCAGCAGCTCAGGGGGGGGATATAATTCACCCCTCCACTTT CASSSGGGYNSPLHF
16 TRBJ2-3 TRBV13 TRBD2 . TGTGCCAGCAGCTCCAGGACTAGCGGGAGCACAGATACGCAGTATTTT CASSSRTSGSTDTQYF
14 TRBJ1-2 TRBV7-4 TRBD1 . TGTGCCAGCAGCACGACAGGGGGCGCAGGAGGCTACACCTTC CASSTTGGAGGYTF
17 TRBJ1-1 TRBV7-9 . many TGTGCCAGCAGCCTGCTAGACGGGGGATACTCGAACACTGAAGCTTTCTTT CASSLLDGGYSNTEAFF
16 TRBJ1-4 TRBV12-3/TRBV12-4 . . TGTGCCAGCAGTTTGGGGGGGGAGGCCTGGGATGAAAAACTGTTTTTT CASSLGGEAWDEKLFF
14 TRBJ1-3 TRBV29-1 . . TGCAGCGTTGAAGGGTCTAGGTCTGGAAACACCATATATTTT CSVEGSRSGNTIYF
16 TRBJ2-3 TRBV28 . . TGTGCCAGCAGTTTAAGGATTCCTGCTAGCACAGATACGCAGTATTTT CASSLRIPASTDTQYF
14 TRBJ1-6 TRBV10-3 TRBD1 few TGTGCCATCAGAAGGACAGGGAAAAATTCACCCCTCCACTTT CAIRRTGKNSPLHF
13 TRBJ1-4 TRBV11-2 . few TGTGCCAGCAGCCCCGGGACGGCTGAAAAACTGTTTTTT CASSPGTAEKLFF
14 TRBJ2-1 TRBV4-1 . few TGCGCCAGCAGCTCCGTCCTAAGTAGCAATGAGCAGTTCTTC CASSSVLSSNEQFF
16 TRBJ1-2 TRBV7-8 . . TGTGCCAGCAGCTTAGATCTCAGGGCGGATGCTCTCGGCTACACCTTC CASSLDLRADALGYTF
13 TRBJ2-3 TRBV2 . . TGTGCCACCGTTACTGGAAGCACAGATACGCAGTATTTT CATVTGSTDTQYF
15 TRBJ2-7 TRBV5-1 TRBD1 few TGCGCCAGCAGCGCGCCGGGACAGGGCTCCTACGAGCAGTACTTC CASSAPGQGSYEQYF
18 TRBJ1-3 TRBV28 . few TGTGCCAGCAGCCGACTCGGGACTACCTTCTTCTCTGGAAACACCATATATTTT CASSRLGTTFFSGNTIYF
17 TRBJ2-3 TRBV7-9 TRBD2 . TGTGCCAGCAGCCGCGAGGGACTAGCGACTAGCACAGATACGCAGTATTTT CASSREGLATSTDTQYF
15 TRBJ1-5 TRBV7-2 . few TGTGCCAGCAGCTGGAGGGGCAGGGCAAATCAGCCCCAGCATTTT CASSWRGRANQPQHF
16 TRBJ2-1 TRBV7-2 . few TGTGCCAGCAGCTTAGTCGGACGGAGCTCCTACAATGAGCAGTTCTTC CASSLVGRSSYNEQFF
13 TRBJ1-5 TRBV11-1 . . TGTGCCAGCAGCCCTGGGGGTGGTCAGCCCCAGCATTTT CASSPGGGQPQHF
11 TRBJ2-7 TRBV11-2 . . TGTGCCAGCAGCGATCCCACCGAGCAGTACTTC CASSDPTEQYF
12 TRBJ1-5 TRBV12-5 . . TGTGCTAGTGGTTTTCAAGGTCAGCCCCAGCATTTT CASGFQGQPQHF
16 TRBJ2-3 TRBV5-6 TRBD2 . TGTGCCAGCAGCTTTGGACTAGCGGGGGCTACAGATACGCAGTATTTT CASSFGLAGATDTQYF
15 TRBJ2-7 TRBV6-2/TRBV6-3 TRBD1 few TGTGCCAGCAGTTTAACCGGGACAGAGTTCTACGAGCAGTACTTC CASSLTGTEFYEQYF
11 TRBJ1-2 TRBV23-1 . . TGCGCCTCCGGGAGAGAGGACGGCTACACCTTC CASGREDGYTF
12 TRBJ2-1 TRBV6-2/TRBV6-3 . . TGTGCCAGCAATCAAGCTTACAATGAGCAGTTCTTC CASNQAYNEQFF
14 TRBJ2-1 TRBV28 . few TGTGCCAGCAGTTTAGTGAATGGACCGAATGAGCAGTTCTTC CASSLVNGPNEQFF
15 TRBJ1-1 TRBV11-2 . . TGTGCCAGCAGCCTTGGTAAGGGCTGGATCACTGAAGCTTTCTTT CASSLGKGWITEAFF
20 TRBJ2-2 TRBV7-8 TRBD1 few TGTGCCAGCAGCTTATATATCGGGGACAGGGTAAATCGAAGCCCCGGGGAGCTGTTTTTT CASSLYIGDRVNRSPGELFF
15 TRBJ1-5 TRBV5-1 . . TGCGCCAGCAGCTTGGGGGGTCAGGGGAGTCAGCCCCAGCATTTT CASSLGGQGSQPQHF
16 TRBJ2-7 TRBV27 . . TGTGCCAGCAGTTTATCCGGCAGGGGGGGCTCCTACGAGCAGTACTTC CASSLSGRGGSYEQYF
12 TRBJ1-2 TRBV4-1 . . TGCGCCAGCAGCGCCTCTAACTATGGCTACACCTTC CASSASNYGYTF
15 TRBJ2-3 TRBV7-2 TRBD2 . TGTGCCAGCAGACAACCGGGACTACCTACAGATACGCAGTATTTT CASRQPGLPTDTQYF
16 TRBJ2-5 TRBV6-1 TRBD2 . TGTGCCAGCAGTCTGGGACTAGCGGGAGGGGGGGAGACCCAGTACTTC CASSLGLAGGGETQYF
13 TRBJ1-5 TRBV20-1 . . TGCAGTGCTAGTTGGGACAGCAATCAGCCCCAGCATTTT CSASWDSNQPQHF
16 TRBJ1-1 TRBV11-2 TRBD1 few TGTGCCAGCAGCGCGAGTGTACAGGGGATGAACACTGAAGCTTTCTTT CASSASVQGMNTEAFF
15 TRBJ2-7 TRBV5-1 . . TGCGCCAGCAGCTTAACTGATTCCCCGACCTACGAGCAGTACTTC CASSLTDSPTYEQYF
13 TRBJ2-1 TRBV27 TRBD2 few TGTGCCAGCAGCGGACTAGCGGGGGATGAGCAGTTCTTC CASSGLAGDEQFF
17 TRBJ2-2 TRBV7-2 TRBD1 few TGTGCCAGCAGCCCCCGGACAGGGAATACGAACACCGGGGAGCTGTTTTTT CASSPRTGNTNTGELFF
12 TRBJ2-1 TRBV12-3/TRBV12-4 . . TGTGCCAGCAGTTTCGGGGACAATGAGCAGTTCTTC CASSFGDNEQFF
12 TRBJ2-3 TRBV6-2/TRBV6-3 TRBD1 . TGTGCCAGCAGTTACGGGACAGGGCCGGGGGTTTTT CASSYGTGPGVF
14 TRBJ2-2 TRBV28 TRBD2 . TGTGCCAGCAGTTTTGGACTAGTCCACGGGGAGCTGTTTTTT CASSFGLVHGELFF
17 TRBJ1-6 TRBV19 . . TGTGCCAGTAGTTCCCCAGCTCGGGAGGGACTGCGGTCACCCCTCCACTTT CASSSPAREGLRSPLHF
13 TRBJ1-1 TRBV27 . . TGTGCCAGCAGCCGTACGTGGAACACTGAAGCTTTCTTT CASSRTWNTEAFF
14 TRBJ1-1 TRBV7-2 . . TGTGCCAGCAGCTTAGAGGAGGGGAACACTGAAGCTTTCTTT CASSLEEGNTEAFF
17 TRBJ2-5 TRBV6-1 TRBD2 . TGTGCCAGCAGTCCACTTCGGGGGGAGGGAAGGCAAGAGACCCAGTACTTC CASSPLRGEGRQETQYF
18 TRBJ2-2 TRBV11-1 . few TGTGCCAGCAGCCTGCCTAGGGCCGTGAGGCCAGGTACCGGGGAGCTGTTTTTT CASSLPRAVRPGTGELFF
11 TRBJ2-1 TRBV29-1 . . TGCAGCGTCTCAGGGGTCGATGAGCAGTTCTTC CSVSGVDEQFF
15 TRBJ2-7 TRBV7-2 TRBD2 many TGTGCCAGCAGCTTAGCTAGCGGGTCTACCTACGAGCAGTACTTC CASSLASGSTYEQYF
16 TRBJ2-7 TRBV4-1 TRBD2 . TGCGCCAGCAGCCAAGTCGGAGCGGGAGGGCCTGGCGAGCAGTACTTC CASSQVGAGGPGEQYF
14 TRBJ1-5 TRBV19 . . TGTGCCAGTAGTCCCCGGGACAGCAATCAGCCCCAGCATTTT CASSPRDSNQPQHF